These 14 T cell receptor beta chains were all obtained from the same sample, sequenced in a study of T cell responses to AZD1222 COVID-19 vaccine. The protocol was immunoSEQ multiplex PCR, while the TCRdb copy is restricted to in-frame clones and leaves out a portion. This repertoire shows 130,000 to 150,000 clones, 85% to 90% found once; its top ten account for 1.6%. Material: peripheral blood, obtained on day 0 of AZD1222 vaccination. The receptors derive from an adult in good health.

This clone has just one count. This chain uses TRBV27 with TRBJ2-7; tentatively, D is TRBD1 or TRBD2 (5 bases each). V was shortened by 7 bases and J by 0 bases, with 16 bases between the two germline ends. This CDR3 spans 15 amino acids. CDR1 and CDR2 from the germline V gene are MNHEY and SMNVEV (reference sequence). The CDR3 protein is CASNQRGTSSYEQYF. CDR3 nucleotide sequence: TGTGCCAGCAATCAGCGAGGGACGAGCTCCTACGAGCAGTACTTC.

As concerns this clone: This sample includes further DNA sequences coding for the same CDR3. CDR3 region: CATSEGNQPQHF. The CDR3 coding sequence is TGTGCCACCAGTGAAGGCAATCAGCCCCAGCATTTT. V gene TRBV24-1 combines with J gene TRBJ1-5; D is unclear. Trimming shortened V by 4 bases and J by 2 bases, and 2 bases separated the two germline ends. The CDR3 contains 12 residues. Germline V gene lookup returns CDR1 KGHDR and CDR2 SFDVKD.

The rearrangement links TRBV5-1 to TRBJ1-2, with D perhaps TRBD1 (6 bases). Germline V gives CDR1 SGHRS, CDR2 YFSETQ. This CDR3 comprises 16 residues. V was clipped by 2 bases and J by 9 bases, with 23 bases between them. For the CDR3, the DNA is TGCGCCAGCAGCTTCGATCGACAGGCCCCATCAAGGAGCTACACCTTC. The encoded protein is CASSFDRQAPSRSYTF.

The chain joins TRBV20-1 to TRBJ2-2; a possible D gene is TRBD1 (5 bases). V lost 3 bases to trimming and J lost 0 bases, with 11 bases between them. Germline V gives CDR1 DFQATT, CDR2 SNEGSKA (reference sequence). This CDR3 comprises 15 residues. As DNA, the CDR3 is TGCAGTGCTAGTTTGGGGCCTGCGAACACCGGGGAGCTGTTTTTT. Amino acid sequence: CSASLGPANTGELFF.

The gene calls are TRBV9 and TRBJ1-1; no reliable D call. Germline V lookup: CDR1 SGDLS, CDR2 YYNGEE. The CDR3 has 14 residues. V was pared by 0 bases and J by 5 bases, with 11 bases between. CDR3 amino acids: CASSVDQGRTEAFF. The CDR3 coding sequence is TGTGCCAGCAGCGTAGATCAAGGAAGGACTGAAGCTTTCTTT.

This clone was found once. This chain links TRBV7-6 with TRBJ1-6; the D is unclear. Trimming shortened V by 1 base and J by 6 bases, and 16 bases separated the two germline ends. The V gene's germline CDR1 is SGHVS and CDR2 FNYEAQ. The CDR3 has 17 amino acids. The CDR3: CASSLEGGVKTNSPLHF. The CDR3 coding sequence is TGTGCCAGCAGCTTAGAAGGCGGGGTTAAGACTAATTCACCCCTCCACTTT.

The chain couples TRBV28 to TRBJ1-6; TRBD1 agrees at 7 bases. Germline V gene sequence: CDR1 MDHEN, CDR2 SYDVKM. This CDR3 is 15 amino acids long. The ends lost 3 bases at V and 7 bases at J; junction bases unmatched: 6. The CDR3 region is CASSFRDRKNSPLHF. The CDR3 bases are TGTGCCAGCAGTTTTCGGGACAGAAAAAATTCACCCCTCCACTTT.

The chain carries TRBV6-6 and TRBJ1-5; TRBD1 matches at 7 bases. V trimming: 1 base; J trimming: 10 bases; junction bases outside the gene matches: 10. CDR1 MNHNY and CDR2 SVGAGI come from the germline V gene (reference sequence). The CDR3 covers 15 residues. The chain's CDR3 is CASSYFSVRGEPQHF. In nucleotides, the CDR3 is TGTGCCAGCAGTTACTTCTCCGTCAGGGGGGAACCCCAGCATTTT.

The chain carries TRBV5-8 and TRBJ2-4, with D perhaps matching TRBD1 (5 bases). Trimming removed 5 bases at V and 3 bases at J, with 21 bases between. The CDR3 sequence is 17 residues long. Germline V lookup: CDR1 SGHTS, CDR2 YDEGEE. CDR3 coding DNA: TGTGCCAGCAGATTTGACAGCCCCAAAACCTACAAAAACATTCAGTACTTC. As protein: CASRFDSPKTYKNIQYF.

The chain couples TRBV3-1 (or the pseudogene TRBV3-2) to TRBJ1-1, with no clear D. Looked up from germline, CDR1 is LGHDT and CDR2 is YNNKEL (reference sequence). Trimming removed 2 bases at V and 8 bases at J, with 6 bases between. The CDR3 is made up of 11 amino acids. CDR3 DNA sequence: TGTGCCAGCAGCCAATCAAGGGAAGCTTTCTTT. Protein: CASSQSREAFF.

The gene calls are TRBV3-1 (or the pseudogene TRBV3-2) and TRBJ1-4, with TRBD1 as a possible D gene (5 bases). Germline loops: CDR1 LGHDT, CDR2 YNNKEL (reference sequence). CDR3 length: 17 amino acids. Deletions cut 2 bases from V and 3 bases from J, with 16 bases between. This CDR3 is CASSQRDVGGANEKLFF. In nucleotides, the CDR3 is TGTGCCAGCAGCCAAAGGGACGTAGGAGGGGCTAATGAAAAACTGTTTTTT.

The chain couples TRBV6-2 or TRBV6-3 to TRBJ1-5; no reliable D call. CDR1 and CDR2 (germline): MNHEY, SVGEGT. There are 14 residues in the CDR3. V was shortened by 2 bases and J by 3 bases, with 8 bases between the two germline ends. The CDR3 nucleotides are TGTGCCAGCAGTTACGGCGCAGACAATCAGCCCCAGCATTTT. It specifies CASSYGADNQPQHF.

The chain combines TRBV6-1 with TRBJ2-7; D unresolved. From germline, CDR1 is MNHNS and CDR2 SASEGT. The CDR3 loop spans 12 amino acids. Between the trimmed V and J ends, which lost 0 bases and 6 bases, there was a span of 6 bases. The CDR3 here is CASSEALGEQYF. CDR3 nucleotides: TGTGCCAGCAGTGAAGCGCTGGGCGAGCAGTACTTC.

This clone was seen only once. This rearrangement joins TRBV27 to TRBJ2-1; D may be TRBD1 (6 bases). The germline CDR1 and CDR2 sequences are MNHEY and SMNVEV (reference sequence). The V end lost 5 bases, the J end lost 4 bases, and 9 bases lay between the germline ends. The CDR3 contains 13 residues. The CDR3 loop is CASSPGTYNEQFF. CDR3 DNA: TGTGCCAGCAGTCCCGGGACATACAATGAGCAGTTCTTC.